These 21 T cell receptor beta chains share one sample of origin, sequenced in a study of beta chain features in type 1 diabetes. The entirety of the isolated RNA underwent reverse transcription, so expressed TCRB transcripts were sequenced. The repertoire was sequenced with immunoSEQ multiplex PCR; TCRdb's copy has only in-frame clones and lacks some. The sample includes tens of thousands of clones, around a third of them seen just once. The material sequenced was stem cell memory CD4+ T cells from blood. The source is a woman in her late teens or twenties in good health.

Details on this clone: One end of the junction fails to match germline, which may point to a read error. The J gene is TRBJ2-1, the V gene TRBV7-7; 9 bases line up with TRBD2. CDR1 is SSHAT and CDR2 is FNYEAQ in the germline V gene (reference sequence). The CDR3 runs 16 residues. In DNA, the CDR3 is TGTGCTAGCAGCTTAGGTGGCGGGGGGGCCGGGGATGAGCAGTTCTTC. Protein product: CASSLGGGGAGDEQFF.

CDR3 nucleotide sequence: TGTGCCAGCAGTGAATATACAGGGGATGGCTACACCTTC. This codes for CASSEYTGDGYTF. The chain employs TRBV25-1 and TRBJ1-2; 7 nucleotides match TRBD1. Unmatched junction bases numbered 1, after V lost 0 bases and J lost 6 bases. CDR1 is MGHDK and CDR2 is SYGVNS in the germline V gene. This CDR3 has 13 amino acids.

This chain uses TRBV30 with TRBJ2-7, with 10 bases aligning to TRBD2. Trimming at V came to 3 bases and at J to 2 bases, leaving 4 bases not matched to a gene. CDR3 length: 14 residues. CDR1 is GTSNPN and CDR2 is SVGIG in the germline V gene (reference sequence). This chain's CDR3 is CAWRGLASTYEQYF. CDR3 nucleotide sequence: TGTGCCTGGAGGGGACTAGCGTCGACCTACGAGCAGTACTTC. Looking up the rest from reference TRBV30 and TRBJ2-7 gives the full variable domain: SQTIHQWPATLVQPVGSPLSLECTVEGTSNPNLYWYRQAAGRGLQLLFYSVGIGQISSEVPQNLSASRPQDRQFILSSKKLLLSDSGFYLCAWRGLASTYEQYFGPGTRLTVT.

The rearrangement joins TRBV9 to TRBJ2-7, with 8 bases aligning to TRBD1. V shed 0 bases, J shed 3 bases, and the junction held 2 bases outside the gene matches. Germline CDR1 is SGDLS and CDR2 is YYNGEE. The CDR3 has 14 amino acids. In DNA form, the CDR3 reads TGTGCCAGCAGCGTAGAAGGGACAGGCTACGAGCAGTACTTC. Protein product: CASSVEGTGYEQYF.

V and J are TRBV7-3 and TRBJ1-1; unclear D gene. The CDR3 is 13 residues long. V was pared by 3 bases and J by 0 bases, with 5 bases between. CDR1 and CDR2 from the germline V gene are SGHTA and FQGTGA. DNA of the CDR3: TGTGCCAGCAGCTTTAGTCTGAACACTGAAGCTTTCTTT. It is translated as CASSFSLNTEAFF. The full variable domain, completed using reference TRBV7-3 and TRBJ1-1, is GAGVSQTPSNKVTEKGKYVELRCDPISGHTALYWYRQSLGQGPEFLIYFQGTGAADDSGLPNDRFFAVRPEGSVSTLKIQRTERGDSAVYLCASSFSLNTEAFFGQGTRLTVV.

The chain recombines TRBV27 with TRBJ1-5; TRBD1 matches at 8 bases. The CDR3 totals 15 residues. Germline V CDR1 and CDR2: MNHEY, SMNVEV (reference sequence). J was trimmed by 5 bases and V by 6 bases; bases with no gene match: 9. This chain's CDR3 is CASSRADRVHQPQHF. CDR3 bases: TGTGCCAGCAGCCGGGCGGACAGGGTACATCAGCCCCAGCATTTT.

This chain links TRBV5-5 with TRBJ2-2; 8 bases agree with TRBD2. The CDR3 is 15 residues long. Germline assignment: CDR1 SGHKS and CDR2 YYEKEE (reference sequence). The V and J ends lost 4 bases and 4 bases, in that order; junction bases with no gene match: 6. CDR3 region: CASSRGGSATGELFF. The CDR3 DNA is TGTGCCAGCAGCCGCGGGGGGTCGGCCACCGGGGAGCTGTTTTTT.

The V call is TRBV6-5, the J call TRBJ1-1; D is possibly TRBD1 (5 bases). The CDR3 totals 14 residues. Germline V CDR1 and CDR2: MNHEY, SVGAGI. V lost 0 bases to trimming and J lost 5 bases, with 10 bases between them. This CDR3 is CASSYSRGYTEAFF. The CDR3 nucleotides are TGTGCCAGCAGTTACTCAAGGGGTTATACTGAAGCTTTCTTT.

The V gene is TRBV6-1, the J gene TRBJ2-6, with D unclear. Germline CDR1 is MNHNS and CDR2 is SASEGT. Trimming stripped 7 bases from V and 1 base from J, with 5 bases between. The CDR3 is 13 residues long. CDR3 nucleotide sequence: TGTGCCAGCATCAGGTCTGGGGCCAACGTCCTGACTTTC. Translating it yields CASIRSGANVLTF.

The chain couples TRBV28 to TRBJ2-3; the D gene is possibly TRBD2 (6 bases). Deletions cut 7 bases from V and 2 bases from J, with 13 bases between. The length of the CDR3 is 14 residues. Per the germline V gene, CDR1 is MDHEN and CDR2 is SYDVKM. The CDR3 nucleotides are TGTGCCAGCATGCGTCTAGCGAACACAGATACGCAGTATTTT. This codes for CASMRLANTDTQYF.

The genes are TRBV10-3 and TRBJ2-7; 10 bases line up with TRBD1. Germline CDR1 and CDR2: ENHRY and SYGVKD. This CDR3 contains 15 residues. The V segment lost 4 bases and the J segment 5 bases; nucleotides outside the gene matches: 8. The CDR3 region has the DNA TGTGCCATCAGTGCAACCGGGACAGGGGCAGACGAGCAGTACTTC. Translated, it gives CAISATGTGADEQYF.

The chain has TRBV6-6 and TRBJ1-6; TRBD1 might be the D (5 bases). The CDR3 extends over 13 amino acids. Trimming removed 10 bases from V and 7 bases from J, with 14 bases in between. Per the germline V gene, CDR1 is MNHNY and CDR2 is SVGAGI (reference sequence). The CDR3 region has the DNA TGTGCCACGGGAGGACACGGCAATTCACCCCTCCACTTT. Translated, it gives CATGGHGNSPLHF.

This clone appeared a few times. V usage is TRBV5-1 and J usage is TRBJ2-6; 7 bases agree with TRBD1. Germline lookup yields CDR1 SGHRS and CDR2 YFSETQ. This CDR3 is 15 amino acids long. The V and J ends lost 2 bases and 2 bases, in that order; junction bases with no gene match: 1. This CDR3 is CASSLQGTGANVLTF. The CDR3, as DNA: TGCGCCAGCAGCTTACAGGGGACTGGGGCCAACGTCCTGACTTTC.

This clone was counted only a few times. The CDR3 bases are TGTGCCAGCAGACCTCGGGGGGCCAGTCCCAACGAGCAGTACTTC. Translated: CASRPRGASPNEQYF. The chain uses TRBV6-5 and TRBJ2-7, with D possibly being TRBD2 (7 bases). The V end lost 6 bases, the J end lost 5 bases, and 20 bases lay between the germline ends. The CDR3 covers 15 residues. Germline V lookup: CDR1 MNHEY, CDR2 SVGAGI.

V and J are TRBV15 and TRBJ1-1; D might be TRBD1 (6 bases). V was trimmed by 3 bases and J by 1 base, leaving 21 bases between them. The CDR3 totals 18 residues. Germline V CDR1 and CDR2: LNHNV, YYDKDF (reference sequence). The CDR3, as DNA: TGTGCCACCAGCAGCCAGGGGCACCCCTACCCCAGGAACACTGAAGCTTTCTTT. Translated: CATSSQGHPYPRNTEAFF. Variable domain in full (rest from reference TRBV15 and TRBJ1-1): DAMVIQNPRYQVTQFGKPVTLSCSQTLNHNVMYWYQQKSSQAPKLLFHYYDKDFNNEADTPDNFQSRRPNTSFCFLDIRSPGLGDTAMYLCATSSQGHPYPRNTEAFFGQGTRLTVV.

CDR3 loop: CASSMRSFGYTF. For the CDR3, the DNA is TGTGCCAGTAGTATGAGGAGTTTTGGCTACACCTTC. J is TRBJ1-2 and V is TRBV19; D gene uncertain. V lost 3 bases to trimming and J lost 7 bases, with 9 bases between them. The germline V gene encodes CDR1 LNHDA and CDR2 SQIVND (reference sequence). CDR3 length: 12 residues.

The rearrangement uses TRBV29-1 and TRBJ2-2, with 14 bases fitting TRBD2. Germline lookup yields CDR1 SQVTM and CDR2 ANQGSEA. This CDR3 comprises 14 residues. V lost 6 bases, J lost 4 bases, and 1 base stayed unmatched. CDR3 sequence reads: CSVGLAGGTGELFF. The CDR3 nucleotides are TGCAGCGTCGGACTAGCGGGGGGCACCGGGGAGCTGTTTTTT.

The chain is built from TRBV2 and TRBJ1-5, with a tentative D call TRBD1 (5 bases). The CDR3 has 14 amino acids. Germline CDR1 is SNHLY and CDR2 is FYNNEI. V gave up 0 bases and J gave up 6 bases, with 9 bases separating them. CDR3 protein: CASSEAGGIQPQHF. CDR3 in DNA: TGTGCCAGCAGTGAAGCGGGGGGGATTCAGCCCCAGCATTTT.

This chain links TRBV4-3 with TRBJ2-3; D unresolved. CDR1 is LGHNA, CDR2 YSLEER, per germline. The ends were cut back, 4 bases at V and 2 bases at J, with 16 bases in the middle. This CDR3 spans 16 amino acids. CDR3 nucleotide sequence: TGCGCCAGCAGCCGAAATCTATCGCCCTTCACAGATACGCAGTATTTT. Translation: CASSRNLSPFTDTQYF.

V is TRBV5-8 and J is TRBJ2-7; D ambiguous. The CDR3 extends over 11 amino acids. In germline, CDR1 is SGHTS, CDR2 YDEGEE. Trimming removed 4 bases at V and 2 bases at J, with 4 bases between. The CDR3 protein is CASSRAYEQYF. CDR3 DNA sequence: TGTGCCAGCAGCCGCGCCTACGAGCAGTACTTC. The whole variable domain, filled in from reference TRBV5-8 and TRBJ2-7, reads EAGVTQSPTHLIKTRGQQATLRCSPISGHTSVYWYQQALGLGLQFLLWYDEGEERNRGNFPPRFSGRQFPNYSSELNVNALELEDSALYLCASSRAYEQYFGPGTRLTVT.

This clone came up a few times. The rearrangement joins TRBV30 to TRBJ2-3; TRBD2 matches at 8 bases. CDR1 is GTSNPN, CDR2 SVGIG, per germline (reference sequence). The CDR3 covers 14 residues. The junction had 8 bases not matched to a gene; V was cut back by 8 bases and J by 1 base. The CDR3 is CARGRREGTDTQYF. The DNA of the CDR3 is TGTGCCCGCGGGCGGCGGGAGGGCACAGATACGCAGTATTTT. Based on the CDR3 plus reference TRBV30 and TRBJ2-3, the full variable domain is SQTIHQWPATLVQPVGSPLSLECTVEGTSNPNLYWYRQAAGRGLQLLFYSVGIGQISSEVPQNLSASRPQDRQFILSSKKLLLSDSGFYLCARGRREGTDTQYFGPGTRLTVL.